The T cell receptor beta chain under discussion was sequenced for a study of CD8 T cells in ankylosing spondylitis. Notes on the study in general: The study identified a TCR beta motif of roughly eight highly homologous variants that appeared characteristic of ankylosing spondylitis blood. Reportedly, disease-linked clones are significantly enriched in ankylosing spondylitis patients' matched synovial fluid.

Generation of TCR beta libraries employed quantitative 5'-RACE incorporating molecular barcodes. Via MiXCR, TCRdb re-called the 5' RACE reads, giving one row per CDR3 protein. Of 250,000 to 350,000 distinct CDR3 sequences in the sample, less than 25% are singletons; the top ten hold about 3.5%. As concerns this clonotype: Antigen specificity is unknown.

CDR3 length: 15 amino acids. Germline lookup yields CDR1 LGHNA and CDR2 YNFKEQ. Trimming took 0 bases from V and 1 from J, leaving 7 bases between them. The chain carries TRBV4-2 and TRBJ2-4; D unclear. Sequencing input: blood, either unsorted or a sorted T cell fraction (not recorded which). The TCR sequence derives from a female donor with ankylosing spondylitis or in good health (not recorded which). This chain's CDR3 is CASSQDSTAKNIQYF. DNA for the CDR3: TGTGCCAGCAGCCAAGATTCCACGGCCAAAAACATTCAGTACTTC.